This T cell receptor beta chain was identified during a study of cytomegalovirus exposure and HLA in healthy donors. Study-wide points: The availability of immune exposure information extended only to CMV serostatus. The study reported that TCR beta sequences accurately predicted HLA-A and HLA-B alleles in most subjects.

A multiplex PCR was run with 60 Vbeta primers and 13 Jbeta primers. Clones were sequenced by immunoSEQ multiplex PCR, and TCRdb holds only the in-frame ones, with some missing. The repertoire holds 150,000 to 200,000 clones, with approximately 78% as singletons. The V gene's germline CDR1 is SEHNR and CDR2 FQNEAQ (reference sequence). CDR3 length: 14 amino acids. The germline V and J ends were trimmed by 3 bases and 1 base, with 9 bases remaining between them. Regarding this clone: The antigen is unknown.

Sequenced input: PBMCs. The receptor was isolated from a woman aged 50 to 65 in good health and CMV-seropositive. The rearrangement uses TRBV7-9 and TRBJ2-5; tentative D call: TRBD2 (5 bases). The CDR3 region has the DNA TGTGCCAGCAGCTTGCGACTACTCCAAGAGACCCAGTACTTC. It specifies CASSLRLLQETQYF.